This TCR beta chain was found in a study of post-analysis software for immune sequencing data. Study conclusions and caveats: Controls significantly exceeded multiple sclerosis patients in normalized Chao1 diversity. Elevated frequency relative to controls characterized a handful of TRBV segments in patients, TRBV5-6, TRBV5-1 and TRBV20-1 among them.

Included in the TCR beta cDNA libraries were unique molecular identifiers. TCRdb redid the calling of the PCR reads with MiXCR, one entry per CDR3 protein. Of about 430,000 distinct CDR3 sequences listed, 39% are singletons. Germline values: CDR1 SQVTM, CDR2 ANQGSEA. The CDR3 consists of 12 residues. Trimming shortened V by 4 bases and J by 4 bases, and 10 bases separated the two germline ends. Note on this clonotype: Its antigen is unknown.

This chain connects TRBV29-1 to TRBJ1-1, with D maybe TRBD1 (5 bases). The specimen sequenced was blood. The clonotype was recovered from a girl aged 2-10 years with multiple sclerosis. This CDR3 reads CSVGDRGTEAFF. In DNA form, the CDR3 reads TGCAGCGTTGGAGATAGGGGCACTGAAGCTTTCTTT.